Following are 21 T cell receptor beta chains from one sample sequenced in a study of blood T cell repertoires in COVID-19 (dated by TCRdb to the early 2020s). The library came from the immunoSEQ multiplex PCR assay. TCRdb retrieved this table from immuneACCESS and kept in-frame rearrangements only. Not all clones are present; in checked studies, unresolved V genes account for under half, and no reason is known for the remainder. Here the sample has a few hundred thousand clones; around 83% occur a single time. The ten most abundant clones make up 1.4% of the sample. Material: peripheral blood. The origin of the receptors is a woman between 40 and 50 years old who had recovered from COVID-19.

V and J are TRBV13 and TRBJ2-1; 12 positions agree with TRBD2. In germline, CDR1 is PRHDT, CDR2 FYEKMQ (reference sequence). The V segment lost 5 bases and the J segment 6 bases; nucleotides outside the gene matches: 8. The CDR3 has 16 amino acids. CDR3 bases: TGTGCCAGCAGCCCCCCGGGGACTAGCGGGCTCAATGAGCAGTTCTTC. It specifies CASSPPGTSGLNEQFF.

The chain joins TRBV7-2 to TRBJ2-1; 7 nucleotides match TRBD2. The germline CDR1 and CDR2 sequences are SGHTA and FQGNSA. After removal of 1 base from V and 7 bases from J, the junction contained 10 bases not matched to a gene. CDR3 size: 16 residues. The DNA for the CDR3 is TGTGCCAGCAGCTTAGACGCGGCGGGGGTAAGTAATGAGCAGTTCTTC. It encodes CASSLDAAGVSNEQFF.

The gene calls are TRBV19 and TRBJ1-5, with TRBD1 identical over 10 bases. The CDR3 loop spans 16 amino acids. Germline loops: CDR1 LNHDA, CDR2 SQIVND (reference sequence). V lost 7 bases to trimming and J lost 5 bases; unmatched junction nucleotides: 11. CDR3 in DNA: TGTGCCAGTACCGTTCGGACAGGGGGAACCTATCAGCCCCAGCATTTT. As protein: CASTVRTGGTYQPQHF.

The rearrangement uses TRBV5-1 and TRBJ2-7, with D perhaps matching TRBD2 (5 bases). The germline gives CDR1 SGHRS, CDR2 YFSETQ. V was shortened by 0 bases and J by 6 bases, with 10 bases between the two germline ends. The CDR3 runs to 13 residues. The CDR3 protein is CASSLADGVEQYF. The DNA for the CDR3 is TGCGCCAGCAGCTTGGCCGACGGGGTCGAGCAGTACTTC.

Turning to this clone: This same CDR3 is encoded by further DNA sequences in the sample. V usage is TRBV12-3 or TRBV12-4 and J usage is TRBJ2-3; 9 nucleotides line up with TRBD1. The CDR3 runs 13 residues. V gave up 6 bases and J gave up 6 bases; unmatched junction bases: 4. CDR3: CASRRTGVDTQYF. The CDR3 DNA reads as TGTGCCAGCAGACGGACAGGGGTGGATACGCAGTATTTT.

CDR3 amino acids: CASSPTWSSYEQYF. CDR3 DNA sequence: TGTGCCAGTAGTCCGACCTGGAGCTCCTACGAGCAGTACTTC. V and J are TRBV19 and TRBJ2-7; D not resolved. Trimming removed 5 bases from V and 0 bases from J, with 11 bases in between. The CDR3 spans 14 residues. Germline CDR1 reads LNHDA; CDR2 reads SQIVND (reference sequence).

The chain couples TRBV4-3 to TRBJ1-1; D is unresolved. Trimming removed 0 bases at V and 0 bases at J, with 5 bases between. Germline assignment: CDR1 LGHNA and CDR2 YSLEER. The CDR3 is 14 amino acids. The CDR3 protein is CASSQDSMNTEAFF. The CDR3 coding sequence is TGCGCCAGCAGCCAAGATTCCATGAACACTGAAGCTTTCTTT.

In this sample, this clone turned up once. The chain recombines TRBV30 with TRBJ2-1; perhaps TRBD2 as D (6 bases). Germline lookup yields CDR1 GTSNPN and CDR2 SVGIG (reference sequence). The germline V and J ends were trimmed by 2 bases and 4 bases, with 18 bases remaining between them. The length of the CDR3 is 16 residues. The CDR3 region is CAWSPRVGLTYNEQFF. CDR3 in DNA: TGTGCCTGGAGTCCTCGCGTGGGACTCACTTACAATGAGCAGTTCTTC.

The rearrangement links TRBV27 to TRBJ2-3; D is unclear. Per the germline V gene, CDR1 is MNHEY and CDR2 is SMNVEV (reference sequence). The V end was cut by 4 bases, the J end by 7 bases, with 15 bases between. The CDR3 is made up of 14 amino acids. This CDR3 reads CASSSTGSLNTQYF. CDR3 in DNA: TGTGCCAGCAGTTCAACCGGGTCCCTAAATACGCAGTATTTT.

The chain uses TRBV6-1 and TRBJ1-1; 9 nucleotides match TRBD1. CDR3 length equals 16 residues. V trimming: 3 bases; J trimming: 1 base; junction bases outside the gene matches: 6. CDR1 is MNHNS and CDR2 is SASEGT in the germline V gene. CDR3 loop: CASSDRQTGGNTEAFF. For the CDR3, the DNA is TGTGCCAGCAGTGACCGTCAGACAGGGGGGAACACTGAAGCTTTCTTT.

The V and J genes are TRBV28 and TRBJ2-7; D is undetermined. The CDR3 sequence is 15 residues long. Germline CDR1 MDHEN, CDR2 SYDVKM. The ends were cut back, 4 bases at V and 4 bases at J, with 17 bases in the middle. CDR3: CASSSYSSLPYEQYF. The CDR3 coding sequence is TGTGCCAGCAGTTCGTACAGTTCGCTTCCTTACGAGCAGTACTTC.

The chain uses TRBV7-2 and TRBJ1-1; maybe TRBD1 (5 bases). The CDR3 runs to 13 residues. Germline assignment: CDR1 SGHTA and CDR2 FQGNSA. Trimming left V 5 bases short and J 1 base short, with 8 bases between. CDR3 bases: TGTGCCAGCAGCGGACACCCGAACACTGAAGCTTTCTTT. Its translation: CASSGHPNTEAFF.

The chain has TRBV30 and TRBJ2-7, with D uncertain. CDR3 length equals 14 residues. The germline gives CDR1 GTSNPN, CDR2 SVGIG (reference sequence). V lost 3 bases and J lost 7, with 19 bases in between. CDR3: CAWRRNPSRWEQYF. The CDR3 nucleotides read TGTGCCTGGAGAAGAAACCCAAGCCGGTGGGAGCAGTACTTC.

CDR3 nucleotide sequence: TGTGCCAGCAGTTACCCATCTAGCGGGGGCCCTTCCTCCTACGAGCAGTACTTC. This codes for CASSYPSSGGPSSYEQYF. The V gene is TRBV6-2 or TRBV6-3, the J gene TRBJ2-7; 10 bases line up with TRBD2. The V gene end was trimmed by 2 bases and the J gene end by 0 bases; junction bases not matched to a gene: 10. Germline CDR1 MNHEY, CDR2 SVGEGT. The CDR3 has 18 amino acids.

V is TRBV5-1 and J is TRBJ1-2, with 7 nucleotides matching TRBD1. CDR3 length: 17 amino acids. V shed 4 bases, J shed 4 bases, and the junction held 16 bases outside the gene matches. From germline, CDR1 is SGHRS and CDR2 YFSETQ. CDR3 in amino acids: CASSGPGQWRQFYGYTF. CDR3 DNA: TGCGCCAGCAGCGGACCGGGACAGTGGCGACAATTCTATGGCTACACCTTC.

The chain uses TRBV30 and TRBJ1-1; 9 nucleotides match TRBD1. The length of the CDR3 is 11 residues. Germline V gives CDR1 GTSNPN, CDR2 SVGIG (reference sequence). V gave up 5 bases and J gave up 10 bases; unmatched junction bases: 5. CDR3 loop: CAWDNRGRAFF. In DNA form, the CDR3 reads TGTGCCTGGGATAACAGGGGGCGAGCTTTCTTT. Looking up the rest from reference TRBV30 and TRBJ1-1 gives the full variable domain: SQTIHQWPATLVQPVGSPLSLECTVEGTSNPNLYWYRQAAGRGLQLLFYSVGIGQISSEVPQNLSASRPQDRQFILSSKKLLLSDSGFYLCAWDNRGRAFFGQGTRLTVV.

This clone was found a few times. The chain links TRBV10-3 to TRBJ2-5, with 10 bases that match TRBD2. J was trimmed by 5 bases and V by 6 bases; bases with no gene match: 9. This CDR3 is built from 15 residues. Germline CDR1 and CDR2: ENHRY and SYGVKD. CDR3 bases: TGTGCCATCAGCGATAGCGGGGGGAACAGGGAGACCCAGTACTTC. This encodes CAISDSGGNRETQYF.

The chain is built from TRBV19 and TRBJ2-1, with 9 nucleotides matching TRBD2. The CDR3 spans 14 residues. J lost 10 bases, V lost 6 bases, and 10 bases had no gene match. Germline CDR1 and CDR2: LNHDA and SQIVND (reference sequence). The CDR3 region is CASRHLAGTEEQFF. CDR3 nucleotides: TGTGCCAGTAGACACCTAGCGGGGACGGAGGAGCAGTTCTTC.

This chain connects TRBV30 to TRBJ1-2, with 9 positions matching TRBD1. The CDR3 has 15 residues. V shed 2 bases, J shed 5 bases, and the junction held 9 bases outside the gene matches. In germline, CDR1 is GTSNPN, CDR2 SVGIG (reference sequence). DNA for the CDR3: TGTGCCTGGAGTACCGGGACAGGGACGAGGTATGGCTACACCTTC. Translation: CAWSTGTGTRYGYTF.

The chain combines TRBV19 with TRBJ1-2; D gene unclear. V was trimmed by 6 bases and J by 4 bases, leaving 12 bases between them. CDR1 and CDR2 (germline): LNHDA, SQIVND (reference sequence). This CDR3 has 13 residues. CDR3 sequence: CASSGVLGYGYTF. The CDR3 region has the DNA TGTGCCAGTAGCGGGGTATTGGGCTATGGCTACACCTTC.

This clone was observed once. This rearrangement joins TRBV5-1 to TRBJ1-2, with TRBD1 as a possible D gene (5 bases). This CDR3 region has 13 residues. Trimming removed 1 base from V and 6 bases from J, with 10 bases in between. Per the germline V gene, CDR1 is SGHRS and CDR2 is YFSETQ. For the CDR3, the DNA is TGCGCCAGCAGCTTGTGGGGCTCGGATGGCTACACCTTC. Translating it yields CASSLWGSDGYTF.